This TCR beta chain was sequenced in a study of PD-L1 blockade in urothelial cancer. Across the whole study: Patients arrived having already received 0 to 3 prior chemotherapy regimens. Researchers found blood samples held a median of roughly 140,000 T cells.

Points on this clone: Its specificity is not known.

Produced via immunoSEQ multiplex PCR; TCRdb's table is partial and in-frame only. The sample has over 70,000 clones, around four fifths seen once. The germline V gene encodes CDR1 GTSNPN and CDR2 SVGIG (reference sequence). The CDR3 runs 13 residues. V gave up 6 bases and J gave up 6 bases, with 17 bases separating them. Study results and caveats: Better survival was predicted by below-median pretreatment blood TCR clonality. Enhanced expansion of tumor-associated blood clones at 3 weeks characterized durable-benefit patients.

Time point reported: peripheral blood 6 weeks after treatment start. The chain combines TRBV30 with TRBJ1-1; D gene unclear. The specimen comprised PBMCs, sampled around atezolizumab (anti-PD-L1) treatment. The TCR was taken from a man between 65 and 85 years old with urothelial cancer. The CDR3 protein is CACLTYSRAEAFF. The DNA for the CDR3 is TGTGCCTGCCTTACCTACAGTCGCGCTGAAGCTTTCTTT.